What follows are 9 T cell receptor beta chains derived from one specimen sequenced in a study of blood T cell repertoires in COVID-19. Produced via immunoSEQ multiplex PCR; TCRdb's table is partial and in-frame only. The sample consists of roughly 140,000 clones, under 90% of them appearing once. Sequenced sample: peripheral blood. Every receptor here comes from a man aged 60 to 75 with acute or convalescent COVID-19.

The chain couples TRBV2 to TRBJ1-6; 9 nucleotides align to TRBD1. Germline V gene sequence: CDR1 SNHLY, CDR2 FYNNEI. V lost 7 bases, J lost 4 bases, and 5 bases stayed unmatched. The CDR3 totals 15 residues. CDR3 region: CASKAGTGYNSPLHF. The CDR3 nucleotides read TGTGCCAGCAAGGCCGGGACAGGGTATAATTCACCCCTCCACTTT. The full variable domain, completed using reference TRBV2 and TRBJ1-6, is EPEVTQTPSHQVTQMGQEVILRCVPISNHLYFYWYRQILGQKVEFLVSFYNNEISEKSEIFDDQFSVERPDGSNFTLKIRSTKLEDSAMYFCASKAGTGYNSPLHFGNGTRLTVT.

The chain joins TRBV6-5 to TRBJ1-2; D possibly corresponds to TRBD1 (6 bases). Germline V CDR1 and CDR2: MNHEY, SVGAGI. V was trimmed by 6 bases and J by 6 bases, leaving 14 bases between them. This CDR3 has 13 residues. CDR3 bases: TGTGCCAGCAGACCACAGGGAGCGCATGGCTACACCTTC. Translation: CASRPQGAHGYTF.

This chain connects TRBV9 to TRBJ1-2; 8 bases match TRBD1. With V trimmed by 4 bases and J by 6 bases, 8 bases remained unmatched. CDR1 and CDR2 (germline): SGDLS, YYNGEE. This CDR3 contains 14 residues. The CDR3 bases are TGTGCCAGCAGCTTCGACAGGGGCGAGAATGGCTACACCTTC. It is translated as CASSFDRGENGYTF.

This chain connects TRBV7-2 to TRBJ2-7; 10 positions agree with TRBD1. Germline CDR1 is SGHTA and CDR2 is FQGNSA. Unmatched junction bases numbered 2, after V lost 1 base and J lost 2 bases. The CDR3 runs 15 residues. CDR3 in DNA: TGTGCCAGCAGCTTAGGGGGGACAGGGGCCTACGAGCAGTACTTC. This gives the protein CASSLGGTGAYEQYF. Combining the CDR3 with reference TRBV7-2 and TRBJ2-7 gives the whole variable domain GAGVSQSPSNKVTEKGKDVELRCDPISGHTALYWYRQSLGQGLEFLIYFQGNSAPDKSGLPSDRFSAERTGGSVSTLTIQRTQQEDSAVYLCASSLGGTGAYEQYFGPGTRLTVT.

The V gene is TRBV11-2, the J gene TRBJ2-5, with 11 nucleotides matching TRBD2. The germline CDR1 and CDR2 sequences are SGHAT and FQNNGV. This CDR3 region has 17 residues. V lost 0 bases to trimming and J lost 5 bases; unmatched junction nucleotides: 8. Written as DNA, the CDR3 is TGTGCCAGCAGCTTAGAGGGGACTAGCGGTGGATGGGAGACCCAGTACTTC. It codes for CASSLEGTSGGWETQYF.

V usage is TRBV5-1 and J usage is TRBJ1-2; TRBD1 agrees at 9 bases. CDR1 and CDR2 from the germline V gene are SGHRS and YFSETQ. The CDR3 runs to 13 residues. V lost 3 bases to trimming and J lost 5 bases; unmatched junction nucleotides: 2. The CDR3 nucleotides are TGCGCCAGCAGCTGGGACAGGGAGTATGGCTACACCTTC. The encoded protein is CASSWDREYGYTF.

The chain combines TRBV6-2 or TRBV6-3 with TRBJ2-7, with D maybe TRBD2 (6 bases). The V gene's germline CDR1 is MNHEY and CDR2 SVGEGT. Between the trimmed V and J ends, which lost 6 bases and 2 bases, there was a span of 8 bases. This CDR3 contains 12 residues. Here the CDR3 DNA reads TGTGCCAGCAGCAGACTAGCCTACGAGCAGTACTTC. Translated, it gives CASSRLAYEQYF.

The chain employs TRBV6-2 or TRBV6-3 and TRBJ2-5, with no clear D. The germline gives CDR1 MNHEY, CDR2 SVGEGT. The CDR3 runs to 12 residues. Trimming shortened V by 2 bases and J by 2 bases, and 3 bases separated the two germline ends. CDR3 bases: TGTGCCAGCAGTTACCCTCAAGAGACCCAGTACTTC. Translating gives CASSYPQETQYF.

V is TRBV7-2 and J is TRBJ2-1; 9 bases are a match to TRBD2. With V trimmed by 4 bases and J by 0 bases, 7 bases remained unmatched. This CDR3 comprises 17 residues. From germline, CDR1 is SGHTA and CDR2 FQGNSA. This chain's CDR3 is CASSSRLAGSSYNEQFF. CDR3 nucleotides: TGTGCCAGCAGCTCACGGCTAGCGGGGTCCTCCTACAATGAGCAGTTCTTC.